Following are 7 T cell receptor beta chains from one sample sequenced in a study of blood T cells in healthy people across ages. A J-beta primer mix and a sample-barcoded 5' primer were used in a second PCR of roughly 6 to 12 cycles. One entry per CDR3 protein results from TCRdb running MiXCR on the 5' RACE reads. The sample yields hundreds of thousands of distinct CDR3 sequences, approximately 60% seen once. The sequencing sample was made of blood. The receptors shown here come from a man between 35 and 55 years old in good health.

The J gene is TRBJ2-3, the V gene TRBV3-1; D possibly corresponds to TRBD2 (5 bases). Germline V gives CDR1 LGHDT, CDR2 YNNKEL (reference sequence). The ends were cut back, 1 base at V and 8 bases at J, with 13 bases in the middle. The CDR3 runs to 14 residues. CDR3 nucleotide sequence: TGTGCCAGCAGCCAAGTTGCAGGCCGGGGTACGCAGTATTTT. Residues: CASSQVAGRGTQYF.

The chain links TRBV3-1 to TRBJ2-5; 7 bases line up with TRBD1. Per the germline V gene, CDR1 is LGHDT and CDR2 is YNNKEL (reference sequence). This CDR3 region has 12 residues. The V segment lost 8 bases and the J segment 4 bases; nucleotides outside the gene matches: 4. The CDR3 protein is CASRDSGETQYF. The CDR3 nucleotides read TGTGCCAGCCGGGACAGCGGAGAGACCCAGTACTTC.

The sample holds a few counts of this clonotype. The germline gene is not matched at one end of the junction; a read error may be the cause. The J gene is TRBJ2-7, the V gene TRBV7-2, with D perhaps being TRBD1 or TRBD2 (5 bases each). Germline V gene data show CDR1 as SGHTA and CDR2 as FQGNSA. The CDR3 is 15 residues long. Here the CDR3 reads CASSLAGTGTYGQYF. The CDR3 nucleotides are TGTGCCAGCAGCTTAGCCGGGACCGGAACTTACGGGCAGTACTTC.

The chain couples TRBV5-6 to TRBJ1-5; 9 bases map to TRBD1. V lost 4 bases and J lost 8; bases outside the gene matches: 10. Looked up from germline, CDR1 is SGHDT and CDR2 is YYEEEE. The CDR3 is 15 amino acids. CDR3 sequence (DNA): TGTGCCAGCAGCCCGTTTGGGGACAGGGAGAAGCCCCAGCATTTT. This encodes CASSPFGDREKPQHF.

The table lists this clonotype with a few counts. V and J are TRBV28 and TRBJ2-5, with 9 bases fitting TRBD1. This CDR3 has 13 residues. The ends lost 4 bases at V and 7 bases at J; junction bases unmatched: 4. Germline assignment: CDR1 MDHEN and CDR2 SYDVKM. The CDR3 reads CASSSGTGRTQYF. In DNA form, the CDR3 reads TGTGCCAGCAGTTCCGGGACAGGGCGGACCCAGTACTTC.

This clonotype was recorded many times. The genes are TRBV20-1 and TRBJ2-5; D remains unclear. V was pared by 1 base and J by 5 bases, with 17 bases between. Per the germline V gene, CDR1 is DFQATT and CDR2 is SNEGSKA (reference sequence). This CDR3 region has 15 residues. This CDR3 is CSARGQQDGVETQYF. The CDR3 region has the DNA TGCAGTGCTAGAGGGCAGCAGGATGGAGTGGAGACCCAGTACTTC.

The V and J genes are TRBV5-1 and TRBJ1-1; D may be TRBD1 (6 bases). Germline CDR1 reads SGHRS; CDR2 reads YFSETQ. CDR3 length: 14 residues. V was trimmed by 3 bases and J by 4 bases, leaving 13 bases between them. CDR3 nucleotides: TGCGCCAGCAGCTACACAGGGAGTTCCACTGAAGCTTTCTTT. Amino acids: CASSYTGSSTEAFF.